The 25 T cell receptor beta chains listed next were all sequenced from one sample in a study of blood T cell repertoires in COVID-19. TCRdb's table, derived via immunoSEQ multiplex PCR, lists solely in-frame clones and lacks some. Among around 250,000 clones listed, 86% were seen once. Sequenced material: peripheral blood. The receptors stem from a woman in her fifties or sixties who had recovered from COVID-19.

A single count supports this clone. This sequence joins TRBV7-2 and TRBJ1-4; 7 bases fit TRBD1. The CDR3 consists of 15 residues. Losses at the gene ends were 5 bases for V and 11 bases for J; bases not matched to a gene: 14. From germline, CDR1 is SGHTA and CDR2 FQGNSA. CDR3 residues: CASSPYPGQLGKLFF. Here the CDR3 DNA reads TGTGCCAGCAGCCCCTACCCGGGACAGTTGGGGAAACTGTTTTTT. The full variable domain, in which reference TRBV7-2 and TRBJ1-4 provide the parts outside the CDR3, is GAGVSQSPSNKVTEKGKDVELRCDPISGHTALYWYRQSLGQGLEFLIYFQGNSAPDKSGLPSDRFSAERTGGSVSTLTIQRTQQEDSAVYLCASSPYPGQLGKLFFGSGTQLSVL.

V usage is TRBV7-2 and J usage is TRBJ1-5; 8 bases align to TRBD1. V trimming: 6 bases; J trimming: 3 bases; junction bases outside the gene matches: 7. Germline V gene data show CDR1 as SGHTA and CDR2 as FQGNSA. This CDR3 is built from 15 residues. This CDR3 is CASRQQGGHNQPQHF. The CDR3 nucleotides are TGTGCCAGCAGACAACAGGGGGGTCACAATCAGCCCCAGCATTTT.

V usage is TRBV6-5 and J usage is TRBJ1-1; D not certain. CDR3 length equals 15 residues. V lost 5 bases and J 3 bases, leaving 16 bases between the germline ends. Per germline, CDR1 MNHEY and CDR2 SVGAGI. CDR3 region: CASSPRRWRDTEAFF. The CDR3 DNA sequence: TGTGCCAGCAGTCCCCGACGTTGGAGGGACACTGAAGCTTTCTTT.

This chain uses TRBV7-9 with TRBJ2-5; D possibly corresponds to TRBD2 (5 bases). V was clipped by 5 bases and J by 5 bases, with 12 bases between them. The germline V gene has CDR1 SEHNR and CDR2 FQNEAQ (reference sequence). The CDR3 length is 13 residues. CDR3: CASSPVGVETQYF. CDR3 coding DNA: TGTGCCAGCAGCCCGGTGGGAGTGGAGACCCAGTACTTC.

The rearrangement joins TRBV7-2 to TRBJ2-7; 13 bases are a match to TRBD2. Germline V gene data show CDR1 as SGHTA and CDR2 as FQGNSA. Trimming removed 3 bases from V and 4 bases from J; junction bases left unmatched: 3. The CDR3 extends over 15 amino acids. This CDR3 is CASSFGLAGVYEQYF. CDR3 coding DNA: TGTGCCAGCAGCTTTGGACTAGCGGGGGTATACGAGCAGTACTTC.

The chain recombines TRBV28 with TRBJ2-7; 9 bases fit TRBD2. CDR1 and CDR2 (germline): MDHEN, SYDVKM. The CDR3 consists of 13 residues. The J segment lost 0 bases and the V segment lost 9 bases, leaving 3 bases of the junction unmatched. CDR3 amino acids: CASSGGSSYEQYF. For the CDR3, the DNA is TGTGCCAGTAGCGGGGGTAGCTCCTACGAGCAGTACTTC.

The J gene is TRBJ1-4, the V gene TRBV19, with 8 bases identical to TRBD1. Trimming cost V 9 bases and J 7 bases; bases outside gene matches: 7. This CDR3 comprises 13 residues. The germline V gene encodes CDR1 LNHDA and CDR2 SQIVND (reference sequence). The CDR3 protein is CASSRGLGEKLFF. DNA for the CDR3: TGTGCCAGCAGCAGGGGGCTGGGTGAAAAACTGTTTTTT.

The chain combines TRBV7-6 with TRBJ1-4, with D possibly TRBD1 on 5 matching bases. CDR3 size: 15 residues. Germline assignment: CDR1 SGHVS and CDR2 FNYEAQ. Trimming removed 1 base at V and 4 bases at J, with 10 bases between. CDR3 sequence reads: CASSLELGDNEKLFF. CDR3 coding DNA: TGTGCCAGCAGCTTAGAGTTAGGGGATAATGAAAAACTGTTTTTT.

The chain carries TRBV28 and TRBJ1-5, with 7 bases matching TRBD1. After removal of 7 bases from V and 6 bases from J, the junction contained 12 bases not matched to a gene. Germline CDR1 is MDHEN and CDR2 is SYDVKM. CDR3 size: 15 residues. This CDR3 is CASTRGGAEGQPQHF. In nucleotides, the CDR3 is TGTGCCAGCACTCGAGGGGGCGCAGAGGGTCAGCCCCAGCATTTT.

This chain links TRBV19 with TRBJ1-1, with D tentatively TRBD1 (5 bases). The CDR3 loop spans 16 amino acids. The germline V and J ends were trimmed by 5 bases and 5 bases, with 21 bases remaining between them. In germline, CDR1 is LNHDA, CDR2 SQIVND (reference sequence). This CDR3 reads CASSPRLFRKGTEAFF. CDR3 DNA sequence: TGTGCCAGTAGTCCACGTTTATTCCGGAAGGGGACTGAAGCTTTCTTT.

For this clone: The junction and the germline gene differ at one end; a read error may be behind it. The rearrangement joins TRBV7-7 to TRBJ2-2, with a tentative D call TRBD2 (6 bases). The CDR3 contains 13 residues. Per germline, CDR1 SSHAT and CDR2 FNYEAQ (reference sequence). CDR3 in DNA: TGTGCTAGCAGCACGGGACTCGGCGGGGAGCTGTTTTTT. Translation: CASSTGLGGELFF. The variable domain in full, with the rest retrieved from reference TRBV7-7 and TRBJ2-2, is GAGVSQSPRYKVTKRGQDVTLRCDPISSHATLYWYQQALGQGPEFLTYFNYEAQPDKSGLPSDRFSAERPEGSISTLTIQRTEQRDSAMYRCASSTGLGGELFFGEGSRLTVL.

The chain recombines TRBV21-1 with TRBJ2-7; the tabulated D call, TRBD2, remains unverified against the DNA. TRBV21-1 is an annotated pseudogene. The CDR3 has 18 amino acids. CDR3 sequence: CASSKGGGRLRSSYEQYF. As DNA, the CDR3 is TGTGCCAGCAGCAAAGGGGGGGGAAGGCTCAGGAGCTCCTACGAGCAGTACTTC.

The chain links TRBV2 to TRBJ2-3; D gene uncertain. CDR1 is SNHLY and CDR2 is FYNNEI in the germline V gene. This CDR3 spans 11 amino acids. Between the trimmed V and J ends, which lost 7 bases and 6 bases, there was a span of 8 bases. CDR3 DNA sequence: TGTGCCAGCAAATACGCGGATACGCAGTATTTT. Translated, it gives CASKYADTQYF.

The gene calls are TRBV4-2 and TRBJ1-1; 8 bases are a match to TRBD1. The CDR3 length is 15 residues. The V segment lost 4 bases and the J segment 1 base; nucleotides outside the gene matches: 5. Germline V lookup: CDR1 LGHNA, CDR2 YNFKEQ. As DNA, the CDR3 is TGTGCCAGCAGCCCGAGGGACAGGTCGAACACTGAAGCTTTCTTT. This translates into CASSPRDRSNTEAFF.

As concerns this clone: Its ends do not fully match the called genes, so a read error is possible. The J gene is TRBJ1-3, the V gene TRBV7-7; no clear D. The CDR3 is 15 amino acids. Germline V gives CDR1 SSHAT, CDR2 FNYEAQ (reference sequence). CDR3 sequence (DNA): TGTGCTAGCAGCTTAGGAGTAGAGGCGGGAAACACCATATATTTT. Protein product: CASSLGVEAGNTIYF. Full variable domain (missing parts from reference TRBV7-7 and TRBJ1-3): GAGVSQSPRYKVTKRGQDVTLRCDPISSHATLYWYQQALGQGPEFLTYFNYEAQPDKSGLPSDRFSAERPEGSISTLTIQRTEQRDSAMYRCASSLGVEAGNTIYFGEGSWLTVV.

Comments on this clone: The same CDR3 can be traced to other DNA sequences in this sample. The chain couples TRBV18 to TRBJ1-1, with 7 bases that match TRBD1. J was trimmed by 3 bases and V by 6 bases; bases with no gene match: 7. The CDR3 runs to 14 residues. The V gene's germline CDR1 is KGHSH and CDR2 LQKENI. The DNA for the CDR3 is TGTGCCAGCTCGCCTAACAGGGGTGACACTGAAGCTTTCTTT. Its translation is CASSPNRGDTEAFF. Filled out from reference TRBV18 and TRBJ1-1, the complete variable domain reads NAGVMQNPRHLVRRRGQEARLRCSPMKGHSHVYWYRQLPEEGLKFMVYLQKENIIDESGMPKERFSAEFPKEGPSILRIQQVVRGDSAAYFCASSPNRGDTEAFFGQGTRLTVV.

The chain is built from TRBV4-3 and TRBJ1-3; a possible D gene is TRBD1 (6 bases). Between the trimmed V and J ends, which lost 0 bases and 4 bases, there was a span of 13 bases. Germline-derived CDR1 and CDR2 are LGHNA and YSLEER. The CDR3 runs 16 residues. CDR3: CASSQDPGGQGNTIYF. The CDR3 nucleotides are TGCGCCAGCAGCCAAGATCCGGGGGGCCAGGGAAACACCATATATTTT.

V usage is TRBV6-5 and J usage is TRBJ1-6; 7 nucleotides align to TRBD1. The ends lost 2 bases at V and 6 bases at J; junction bases unmatched: 7. Germline CDR1 and CDR2: MNHEY and SVGAGI. This CDR3 spans 16 amino acids. CDR3 protein: CASSYEGAGINSPLHF. The CDR3 DNA sequence: TGTGCCAGCAGTTACGAGGGGGCAGGCATTAATTCACCCCTCCACTTT.

The chain joins TRBV6-2 or TRBV6-3 to TRBJ1-5, with 11 bases matching TRBD1. There are 18 residues in the CDR3. From germline, CDR1 is MNHEY and CDR2 SVGEGT. V was clipped by 0 bases and J by 5 bases; unmatched bases: 9. The CDR3: CASSYSPDRGLKYQPQHF. CDR3 nucleotides: TGTGCCAGCAGTTACTCCCCGGACAGGGGGCTAAAGTATCAGCCCCAGCATTTT.

The rearrangement uses TRBV6-5 and TRBJ1-3, with 7 bases identical to TRBD1. This CDR3 region has 15 residues. Per the germline V gene, CDR1 is MNHEY and CDR2 is SVGAGI. The ends lost 6 bases at V and 0 bases at J; junction bases unmatched: 5. CDR3 in amino acids: CASSSDRSSGNTIYF. The CDR3 DNA sequence: TGTGCCAGCAGCTCGGACAGGAGCTCTGGAAACACCATATATTTT.

The chain carries TRBV3-1 (or the pseudogene TRBV3-2) and TRBJ2-5; 13 bases align to TRBD2. The CDR3 loop spans 20 amino acids. V dropped 3 bases and J dropped 4; count of bases not matched to a gene: 17. The germline V gene encodes CDR1 LGHDT and CDR2 YNNKEL (reference sequence). In nucleotides, the CDR3 is TGTGCCAGCAGCCAGGCGACACCGGGACTAGCGGGGAGCCCCCCAGAGACCCAGTACTTC. Translation: CASSQATPGLAGSPPETQYF.

The J gene is TRBJ2-5, the V gene TRBV18, with 7 positions matching TRBD1. Germline lookup yields CDR1 KGHSH and CDR2 LQKENI. J was trimmed by 4 bases and V by 2 bases; bases with no gene match: 10. The CDR3 is 16 amino acids. The CDR3 region has the DNA TGTGCCAGCTCACCAACTGGTCAGGGGGTTGGAGAGACCCAGTACTTC. It is translated as CASSPTGQGVGETQYF.

This chain links TRBV9 with TRBJ1-6; 7 bases line up with TRBD1. CDR3 length: 14 amino acids. The V and J ends lost 0 bases and 10 bases, in that order; junction bases with no gene match: 4. Germline V gene sequence: CDR1 SGDLS, CDR2 YYNGEE. CDR3 amino acids: CASSVEGAGSPLHF. In DNA, the CDR3 is TGTGCCAGCAGCGTAGAGGGGGCAGGGTCACCCCTCCACTTT.

The rearrangement links TRBV7-9 to TRBJ1-1, with no clear D. Deletions cut 5 bases from V and 0 bases from J, with 19 bases between. The CDR3 covers 17 residues. Germline V CDR1 and CDR2: SEHNR, FQNEAQ (reference sequence). The CDR3 loop is CASSRNTTQVVNTEAFF. The CDR3 nucleotides read TGTGCCAGCAGCCGGAACACAACCCAGGTGGTGAACACTGAAGCTTTCTTT.

Concerning this clone itself: This sample includes further DNA sequences coding for the same CDR3. This chain joins TRBV9 and TRBJ2-3; 11 nucleotides align to TRBD2. The CDR3 is 16 residues long. Germline V gene sequence: CDR1 SGDLS, CDR2 YYNGEE. With V trimmed by 2 bases and J by 2 bases, 4 bases remained unmatched. For the CDR3, the DNA is TGTGCCAGCAGCGTGGGGACTAGCGGCCTCACAGATACGCAGTATTTT. It translates to CASSVGTSGLTDTQYF.